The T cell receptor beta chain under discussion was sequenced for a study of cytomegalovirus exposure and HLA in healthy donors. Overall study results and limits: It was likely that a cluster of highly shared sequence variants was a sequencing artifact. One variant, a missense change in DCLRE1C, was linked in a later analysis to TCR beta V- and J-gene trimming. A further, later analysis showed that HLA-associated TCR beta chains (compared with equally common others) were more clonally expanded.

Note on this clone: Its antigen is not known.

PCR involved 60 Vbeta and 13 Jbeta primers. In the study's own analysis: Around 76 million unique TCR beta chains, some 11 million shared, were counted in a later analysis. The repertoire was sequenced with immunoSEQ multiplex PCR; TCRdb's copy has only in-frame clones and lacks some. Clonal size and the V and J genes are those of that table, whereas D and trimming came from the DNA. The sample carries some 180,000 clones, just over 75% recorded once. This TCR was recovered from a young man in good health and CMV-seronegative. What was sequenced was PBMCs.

CDR3 bases: TGTGCCAGCAGCTCCAGGTTGAATGGCCACGAGCAGTACTTC. Residues: CASSSRLNGHEQYF. J is TRBJ2-7 and V is TRBV7-9; no clear D. Trimming took off 4 bases at V and 5 bases at J, with 15 bases between the two ends. CDR1 and CDR2 from the germline V gene are SEHNR and FQNEAQ (reference sequence). CDR3 length equals 14 residues.